The rows below give T cell receptor beta chains drawn from one sample of a study of blood T cells in healthy people across ages. MiXCR was run by TCRdb on the 5' RACE reads, yielding one entry per CDR3 protein. The sample includes 700,000 to 800,000 distinct CDR3 sequences, around 40% of them seen just once. The sequenced sample was blood. All receptors derive from an older woman in good health. Both conserved end residues are part of each CDR3. Fields, in order: D gene, V gene, J gene, CDR3 length, clone size, CDR3 DNA, CDR3 protein. D genes are given only for firm matches. Not all rows give a size; the values are once, few, many and, for expanded clones, a class.

D: .; V: TRBV10-1; J: TRBJ2-1; length: 13; size: many; DNA: TGCGCCAGCAGTGAGGTGATAGCGAATGAGCAGTTCTTC; CDR3: CASSEVIANEQFF
D: .; V: TRBV20-1; J: TRBJ2-3; length: 14; size: .; DNA: TGCAGTGCTAGTCGAGCGGATCTCACAGATACGCAGTATTTT; CDR3: CSASRADLTDTQYF
D: .; V: TRBV7-9; J: TRBJ1-5; length: 14; size: .; DNA: TGTGCCAGCAGCTTTGCGGTTAGCAATCAGCCCCAGCATTTT; CDR3: CASSFAVSNQPQHF
D: .; V: TRBV13; J: TRBJ2-5; length: 16; size: .; DNA: TGTGCCAGCAGCTTAGCGCTCGACAAACGGGGGGAGACCCAGTACTTC; CDR3: CASSLALDKRGETQYF
D: .; V: TRBV4-1; J: TRBJ1-1; length: 16; size: .; DNA: TGCGCCAGCAGCCAAGACTTCCCCCGTGGGGCTACTGAAGCTTTCTTT; CDR3: CASSQDFPRGATEAFF
D: .; V: TRBV7-6; J: TRBJ2-3; length: 15; size: few; DNA: TGTGCCAGCAGCTTCGGGACCGACTACACAGATACGCAGTATTTT; CDR3: CASSFGTDYTDTQYF
D: .; V: TRBV5-1; J: TRBJ2-3; length: 14; size: .; DNA: TGCGCCAGCCGTTGGAGGCCCCGCACAGATACGCAGTATTTT; CDR3: CASRWRPRTDTQYF
D: .; V: TRBV14; J: TRBJ2-5; length: 17; size: few; DNA: TGTGCCAGCAGCCAAGGTTTCACAGTTCAGTACCAAGAGACCCAGTACTTC; CDR3: CASSQGFTVQYQETQYF
D: .; V: TRBV5-1; J: TRBJ2-5; length: 13; size: few; DNA: TGCGCCAGCAGCTTCAGCGCGGAAGAGACCCAGTACTTC; CDR3: CASSFSAEETQYF
D: TRBD1; V: TRBV7-8; J: TRBJ2-1; length: 14; size: .; DNA: TGTGCCAGCAGCGTAGGACAGGGGCTTGGTGAGCAGTTCTTC; CDR3: CASSVGQGLGEQFF
D: .; V: TRBV20-1; J: TRBJ1-1; length: 17; size: few; DNA: TGCAGTGCTAGAGAGCCCGGACAGACTCTTATGAACACTGAAGCTTTCTTT; CDR3: CSAREPGQTLMNTEAFF
D: .; V: TRBV29-1; J: TRBJ2-1; length: 11; size: many; DNA: TGCAGCGTTGGGGCCCGCAATGAGCAGTTCTTC; CDR3: CSVGARNEQFF
D: TRBD2; V: TRBV6-6; J: TRBJ2-1; length: 17; size: .; DNA: TGTGCCAGCAGACTATCGTGGGGACGAGCGGGGGTGGATGAGCAGTTCTTC; CDR3: CASRLSWGRAGVDEQFF
D: TRBD2; V: TRBV29-1; J: TRBJ2-7; length: 14; size: few; DNA: TGCAGCGTTGAAGGGACTAGTGGGAACAATGAGCAGTACTTC; CDR3: CSVEGTSGNNEQYF
D: TRBD1; V: TRBV24-1; J: TRBJ2-7; length: 16; size: once; DNA: TGTGCCACCAGTGATTTCGGGACAGGGGAAAACTACGAGCAGTACTTC; CDR3: CATSDFGTGENYEQYF
D: TRBD2; V: TRBV7-8; J: TRBJ2-3; length: 18; size: .; DNA: TGTGCCAGCAGCTCTCCGGGACTAGCGGGAGCGACCACAGATACGCAGTATTTT; CDR3: CASSSPGLAGATTDTQYF
D: .; V: TRBV5-7; J: TRBJ2-1; length: 15; size: .; DNA: TGTGCTAGCAGCTTTAGTTCAGGGATACTCAATGAGCAGTTCTTC; CDR3: CASSFSSGILNEQFF
D: .; V: TRBV7-2; J: TRBJ2-3; length: 13; size: few; DNA: TGTGCCAGCAGCTTAGGGTGGACAGATACGCAGTATTTT; CDR3: CASSLGWTDTQYF
D: .; V: TRBV7-2; J: TRBJ2-1; length: 14; size: few; DNA: TGTGCCAGCATCGGGTACGGGAGCTCGAATGAGCAGTTCTTC; CDR3: CASIGYGSSNEQFF
D: .; V: TRBV6-1; J: TRBJ1-5; length: 12; size: .; DNA: TGTGCCAGCGTAGGGAGCAATCAGCCCCAGCATTTT; CDR3: CASVGSNQPQHF
D: .; V: TRBV13; J: TRBJ2-3; length: 13; size: few; DNA: TGTGCCAGCAGACAGGGCCCCACAGATACGCAGTATTTT; CDR3: CASRQGPTDTQYF
D: TRBD1; V: TRBV3-1; J: TRBJ2-4; length: 17; size: .; DNA: TGTGCCAGCAGCCAAAGACAGGGGAGTATAGCCAAAAACATTCAGTACTTC; CDR3: CASSQRQGSIAKNIQYF
D: .; V: TRBV3-1; J: TRBJ2-7; length: 14; size: .; DNA: TGTGCCAGCTGCCGGGACTCCAGCTCCTACGAGCAGTACTTC; CDR3: CASCRDSSSYEQYF
D: .; V: TRBV29-1; J: TRBJ1-4; length: 10; size: .; DNA: TGCAGCGTTCAAGATGAAAAACTGTTTTTT; CDR3: CSVQDEKLFF
D: TRBD2; V: TRBV20-1; J: TRBJ2-1; length: 16; size: .; DNA: TGCAGTGCTAGGGGACTAGCGCAGAGCTCCTACAATGAGCAGTTCTTC; CDR3: CSARGLAQSSYNEQFF
D: .; V: TRBV7-8; J: TRBJ2-5; length: 16; size: .; DNA: TGTGCCAGCGCCCTTGGGGGAGGAAGCTTCCAAGAGACCCAGTACTTC; CDR3: CASALGGGSFQETQYF
D: .; V: TRBV7-9; J: TRBJ2-3; length: 14; size: .; DNA: TGTGCCAGCAGCTTCACAACGCGGACAGATACGCAGTATTTT; CDR3: CASSFTTRTDTQYF
D: .; V: TRBV6-1; J: TRBJ2-5; length: 14; size: few; DNA: TGTGCCAGCAACCCTCAGGGGGGTCGGGAGACCCAGTACTTC; CDR3: CASNPQGGRETQYF
D: .; V: TRBV20-1; J: TRBJ1-2; length: 13; size: .; DNA: TGCAGTGCTAGAGGACAGCCTAACTGTGGCTACACCTTC; CDR3: CSARGQPNCGYTF
D: .; V: TRBV2; J: TRBJ2-1; length: 12; size: .; DNA: TGTGCCGGCGGGACTCTCTACAATGAGCAGTTCTTC; CDR3: CAGGTLYNEQFF
D: TRBD1; V: TRBV5-1; J: TRBJ1-2; length: 13; size: few; DNA: TGCGCCAGCAGCTTAGGCAGGGGGCCCGGCTACACCTTC; CDR3: CASSLGRGPGYTF
D: TRBD1; V: TRBV28; J: TRBJ2-1; length: 17; size: .; DNA: TGTGCCAGCAGTCCCTTTGGTGGGGACAGGGCCTACAATGAGCAGTTCTTC; CDR3: CASSPFGGDRAYNEQFF
D: TRBD2; V: TRBV28; J: TRBJ2-4; length: 15; size: few; DNA: TGTGCCAGCAGTTTAATAGGGACTACCGAAAACATTCAGTACTTC; CDR3: CASSLIGTTENIQYF
D: TRBD1; V: TRBV6-1; J: TRBJ2-7; length: 14; size: .; DNA: TGTGCCAGCAAGCCGGGACAGGGATCCTACGAGCAGTACTTC; CDR3: CASKPGQGSYEQYF
D: TRBD1; V: TRBV6-5; J: TRBJ1-1; length: 15; size: few; DNA: TGTGCCAGCAGTCAGCTTCAGGGGGCTCACACTGAAGCTTTCTTT; CDR3: CASSQLQGAHTEAFF
D: TRBD2; V: TRBV6-6; J: TRBJ2-7; length: 12; size: .; DNA: TGTGCCAGCAGACATACTAGCGGCGAGCAGTACTTC; CDR3: CASRHTSGEQYF
D: TRBD2; V: TRBV20-1; J: TRBJ2-3; length: 19; size: .; DNA: TGCAGTGCTAGAGGTCTCGATAAGCGGAGCGGGAGAACAACAGATAGGCAGTATTTT; CDR3: CSARGLDKRSGRTTDRQYF
D: TRBD2; V: TRBV20-1; J: TRBJ2-7; length: 16; size: .; DNA: TGCAGTGCTAGAGACCAGACTAGCGGGGGGACCTACGAGCAGTACTTC; CDR3: CSARDQTSGGTYEQYF
D: .; V: TRBV7-8; J: TRBJ2-3; length: 15; size: few; DNA: TGTGCCAGCAGCTTAATGGGATCGAGTTCCCATACGCAGTATTTT; CDR3: CASSLMGSSSHTQYF
D: TRBD1; V: TRBV29-1; J: TRBJ2-7; length: 15; size: many; DNA: TGCAGCGTTGAAAATGAGGACAGGGGGCTGTACGAGCAGTACTTC; CDR3: CSVENEDRGLYEQYF
D: .; V: TRBV29-1; J: TRBJ2-5; length: 14; size: many; DNA: TGCAGCGCCCCTGGTAGAGGGGGAGGCGCGACCCAGTACTTC; CDR3: CSAPGRGGGATQYF
D: .; V: TRBV4-3; J: TRBJ2-4; length: 14; size: .; DNA: TGCGCCAGCAGCCAAGATGTCCGGGGAAACATTCAGTACTTC; CDR3: CASSQDVRGNIQYF
D: .; V: TRBV13; J: TRBJ2-7; length: 13; size: many; DNA: TGTGCCAGCAGCCCGTTCCCCTCCTACGAGCAGTACTTC; CDR3: CASSPFPSYEQYF
D: TRBD2; V: TRBV20-1; J: TRBJ2-1; length: 16; size: .; DNA: TGCAGTGCTAGAAAGGGACTAGCGGGAGAGCACAATGAGCAGTTCTTC; CDR3: CSARKGLAGEHNEQFF
D: .; V: TRBV6-2/TRBV6-3; J: TRBJ2-1; length: 13; size: few; DNA: TGTGCCAGCAGTAGCCTCGGATCGGCGGAGCAGTTCTTC; CDR3: CASSSLGSAEQFF
D: TRBD1; V: TRBV12-3/TRBV12-4; J: TRBJ2-7; length: 12; size: .; DNA: TGTGCCAGCAGGCCAGGGGGTAACGAGCAGTACTTC; CDR3: CASRPGGNEQYF
D: .; V: TRBV11-2; J: TRBJ1-4; length: 13; size: .; DNA: TGTGCCAGCAGCCCCGGGGAGGGGGGAAAACTGTTTTTT; CDR3: CASSPGEGGKLFF
D: .; V: TRBV6-5; J: TRBJ1-4; length: 14; size: few; DNA: TGTGCCAGCAGCTCCTGGGGGACTAATGAAAAACTGTTTTTT; CDR3: CASSSWGTNEKLFF
D: TRBD2; V: TRBV12-3/TRBV12-4; J: TRBJ2-4; length: 13; size: .; DNA: TGTGCTGGGGGATTGGGAGGGGCTGATGAGCAGTACTTC; CDR3: CAGGLGGADEQYF
D: TRBD1; V: TRBV15; J: TRBJ2-3; length: 18; size: .; DNA: TGTGCCACCAGCACCAGGGGACAGTCCTTTGGTGGCACAGATACGCAGTATTTT; CDR3: CATSTRGQSFGGTDTQYF
D: .; V: TRBV3-1; J: TRBJ2-1; length: 14; size: .; DNA: TGTGCCAGCAGCCCCCACGTCGCGGGGAATGAGCAGTTCTTC; CDR3: CASSPHVAGNEQFF
D: .; V: TRBV2; J: TRBJ2-3; length: 12; size: .; DNA: TGTGCCAGCAGTGGTACGCCGAATACGCAGTATTTT; CDR3: CASSGTPNTQYF
D: TRBD2; V: TRBV20-1; J: TRBJ2-3; length: 15; size: .; DNA: TGCAGTGCTCGAAGACTAGCGGGAGGGGTAGATACGCAGTATTTT; CDR3: CSARRLAGGVDTQYF
D: .; V: TRBV7-6; J: TRBJ2-3; length: 15; size: .; DNA: TGTGCCAGCAGCCCGCGGGGGCTTCGAACAGATACGCAGTATTTT; CDR3: CASSPRGLRTDTQYF
D: .; V: TRBV4-3; J: TRBJ2-7; length: 16; size: .; DNA: TGCGCCAGCAGCCAAGCCCTCTCGGGAGATATCTACGAGCAGTACTTC; CDR3: CASSQALSGDIYEQYF
D: TRBD2; V: TRBV29-1; J: TRBJ2-1; length: 21; size: many; DNA: TGCAGCGTTGTCACAGGGGGAGGGACTAGCGGGAGGACGGGTGGCTACAATGAGCAGTTCTTC; CDR3: CSVVTGGGTSGRTGGYNEQFF
D: TRBD2; V: TRBV19; J: TRBJ2-1; length: 15; size: .; DNA: TGTGCCAGTAGTATTCTCGGGGGGGGATCCTACGAGCAGTTCTTC; CDR3: CASSILGGGSYEQFF